This T cell receptor (beta chain) was sequenced during a study of Graves' ophthalmopathy and Graves' hyperthyroidism. Findings of the study overall: Built on 13 signatures, a model told ophthalmopathy apart from stable hyperthyroidism with about 90% sensitivity and under 83% specificity. The study's model predicted ophthalmopathy progression at 65% to 71% sensitivity and 72% to 75% specificity.

Comment on this clonotype: Its antigen remains unknown.

Germline lookup yields CDR1 SGHRS and CDR2 YFSETQ. CDR3 size: 15 residues. J gave up 2 bases and V 4 bases, and 1 base lay outside the gene matches. Patients newly diagnosed with hyperthyroidism, under 2 months' duration, were aged 18 to 65, the study reports. The study excluded patients with other autoimmune diseases, uncontrolled infections, pregnancy or lactation. RNA transcripts were the source from which TCR beta CDR3 regions were amplified. First-round RT-PCR with HTBI primers preceded a second-round multiplex PCR. Using its own MiXCR run on the multiplex PCR reads, TCRdb lists one record per CDR3 protein. The sample carries approximately 1.2 million distinct CDR3 sequences, roughly 35% recorded once.

The V call is TRBV5-1, the J call TRBJ2-7, with 15 bases fitting TRBD2. The sequenced material came from peripheral blood or thyroid tissue (not recorded which). The sequence was collected from an adult man with Graves' hyperthyroidism. The CDR3 coding sequence is TGCGCCAGCAGCGGGACTAGCGGGGGGACCTACGAGCAGTACTTC. Translating it yields CASSGTSGGTYEQYF. The full variable domain, completed using reference TRBV5-1 and TRBJ2-7, is KAGVTQTPRYLIKTRGQQVTLSCSPISGHRSVSWYQQTPGQGLQFLFEYFSETQRNKGNFPGRFSGRQFSNSRSEMNVSTLELGDSALYLCASSGTSGGTYEQYFGPGTRLTVT.